Listed here are 30 T cell receptor beta chains from one sample, sequenced in a study of control samples from healthy donors and cancer patients. Generated by immunoSEQ multiplex PCR, the TCRdb table keeps only in-frame clones and is missing some. Counted here are over 55,000 clones, 80% to 95% occurring once; the ten biggest clones make up roughly 0.91%. Sequencing input: PBMCs. These receptors originate from a man aged 25-45 years with colorectal cancer.

The sample holds one count of this clone. This rearrangement joins TRBV2 to TRBJ1-2, with a tentative D call TRBD1 (6 bases). V was trimmed by 4 bases and J by 8 bases, leaving 14 bases between them. CDR3 size: 13 residues. In germline, CDR1 is SNHLY, CDR2 FYNNEI. This chain's CDR3 is CASSGNRVGGYTF. The CDR3 bases are TGTGCCAGCAGTGGGAACAGGGTTGGGGGCTACACCTTC. The full variable domain, with the rest looked up from reference TRBV2 and TRBJ1-2, is EPEVTQTPSHQVTQMGQEVILRCVPISNHLYFYWYRQILGQKVEFLVSFYNNEISEKSEIFDDQFSVERPDGSNFTLKIRSTKLEDSAMYFCASSGNRVGGYTFGSGTRLTVV.

The chain uses TRBV2 and TRBJ1-6; D possibly corresponds to TRBD1 (6 bases). This CDR3 is 15 amino acids long. Per the germline V gene, CDR1 is SNHLY and CDR2 is FYNNEI. Trimming left V 4 bases short and J 8 bases short, with 15 bases between. The CDR3 reads CASSGMTGEDSPLHF. CDR3 DNA sequence: TGTGCCAGCAGTGGCATGACAGGCGAGGATTCACCCCTCCACTTT.

The chain has TRBV2 and TRBJ2-4; possibly TRBD2 for D (6 bases). The germline CDR1 and CDR2 sequences are SNHLY and FYNNEI. This CDR3 has 14 amino acids. V gave up 7 bases and J gave up 3 bases, with 13 bases separating them. CDR3 residues: CASKAREDKNIQYF. The CDR3 region has the DNA TGTGCCAGCAAGGCCAGGGAGGACAAAAACATTCAGTACTTC.

The chain joins TRBV11-2 to TRBJ1-1, with 9 bases lining up with TRBD1. Germline CDR1 SGHAT, CDR2 FQNNGV. The length of the CDR3 is 15 residues. After removal of 5 bases from V and 3 bases from J, the junction contained 7 bases not matched to a gene. Here the CDR3 DNA reads TGTGCCAGCAGCAAAACAGGGGGCATGGACACTGAAGCTTTCTTT. It specifies CASSKTGGMDTEAFF.

The CDR3 region is CAISEDRGRTPYEQYF. CDR3 nucleotides: TGTGCCATCAGTGAAGATCGGGGCCGTACCCCCTACGAGCAGTACTTC. The V call is TRBV10-3, the J call TRBJ2-7; possibly TRBD1 or TRBD2 for D (5 bases each). The V gene lost 3 bases and the J gene lost 2 bases, with 17 bases spanning the gap. The CDR3 has 16 residues. Germline CDR1 reads ENHRY; CDR2 reads SYGVKD.

This rearrangement joins TRBV3-1 (or the pseudogene TRBV3-2) to TRBJ2-3; 12 bases map to TRBD2. The CDR3 has 16 residues. CDR1 is LGHDT, CDR2 YNNKEL, per germline (reference sequence). The V segment lost 3 bases and the J segment 3 bases; nucleotides outside the gene matches: 4. The CDR3 spells CASSQASGGDTDTQYF. The CDR3 DNA reads as TGTGCCAGCAGCCAGGCTAGCGGGGGGGATACAGATACGCAGTATTTT.

As concerns this clone: In the same sample, other DNA sequences code for this CDR3. The chain employs TRBV7-9 and TRBJ1-1; D call uncertain. The V end was cut by 2 bases, the J end by 5 bases, with 9 bases between. There are 13 residues in the CDR3. CDR1 is SEHNR and CDR2 is FQNEAQ in the germline V gene (reference sequence). CDR3 residues: CASSLSGRTEAFF. The CDR3 nucleotides are TGTGCCAGCAGCTTATCGGGTCGGACTGAAGCTTTCTTT.

The chain is built from TRBV29-1 and TRBJ1-5, with a possible D match to TRBD1 (6 bases). The length of the CDR3 is 16 residues. The ends were cut back, 3 bases at V and 4 bases at J, with 19 bases in the middle. Germline CDR1 reads SQVTM; CDR2 reads ANQGSEA. CDR3 bases: TGCAGCGTTGACCCACAGGACAGCTCTTTGAATCAGCCCCAGCATTTT. This encodes CSVDPQDSSLNQPQHF.

This clone was seen a single time. The V gene is TRBV6-6, the J gene TRBJ2-2, with unresolved D. CDR1 and CDR2 from the germline V gene are MNHNY and SVGAGI (reference sequence). CDR3 length: 16 amino acids. V dropped 0 bases and J dropped 3 bases, with 11 bases sitting between them. The CDR3 coding sequence is TGTGCCAGCAGTTACTCGGGGAATAGGGACACCGGGGAGCTGTTTTTT. Its protein product is CASSYSGNRDTGELFF.

V is TRBV4-1 and J is TRBJ1-2; TRBD1 agrees at 7 bases. Unmatched junction bases numbered 5, after V lost 1 base and J lost 3 bases. Looked up from germline, CDR1 is MGHRA and CDR2 is YSYEKL. The CDR3 contains 15 residues. CDR3 residues: CASSQAFDRDYGYTF. The CDR3 DNA reads TGCGCCAGCAGCCAAGCATTCGACAGGGACTATGGCTACACCTTC.

The chain joins TRBV7-9 to TRBJ1-1; 7 positions agree with TRBD1. Germline CDR1 reads SEHNR; CDR2 reads FQNEAQ (reference sequence). The ends lost 7 bases at V and 7 bases at J; junction bases unmatched: 9. The CDR3 is 13 residues long. The CDR3 sequence: CASTSKDRNEAFF. For the CDR3, the DNA is TGTGCCAGCACTTCGAAGGACAGGAATGAAGCTTTCTTT.

Written as DNA, the CDR3 is TGCGCCAGCAGCGCGGGACCCCGTCAGCCTGAAGCTTTCTTT. Its translation is CASSAGPRQPEAFF. The chain couples TRBV5-1 to TRBJ1-1; a possible D gene is TRBD1 (5 bases). The V gene's germline CDR1 is SGHRS and CDR2 YFSETQ. The V and J ends lost 4 bases and 6 bases respectively, with 16 bases between them. There are 14 residues in the CDR3.

V usage is TRBV15 and J usage is TRBJ2-3, with D perhaps matching TRBD2 (6 bases). Germline V gene lookup returns CDR1 LNHNV and CDR2 YYDKDF (reference sequence). The length of the CDR3 is 16 residues. Between the trimmed V and J ends, which lost 0 bases and 8 bases, there was a span of 18 bases. In nucleotides, the CDR3 is TGTGCCACCAGCAGAGACCGATTAATTAGCGGCAGTACGCAGTATTTT. It is translated as CATSRDRLISGSTQYF.

The genes are TRBV12-5 and TRBJ2-2; TRBD1 is a possible D gene (6 bases). The V end lost 6 bases, the J end lost 5 bases, and 13 bases lay between the germline ends. The CDR3 totals 14 residues. The germline gives CDR1 LGHNT, CDR2 FRNRAP. CDR3 sequence reads: CASGRQAGTGELFF. As DNA, the CDR3 is TGTGCTAGTGGCCGACAGGCGGGTACCGGGGAGCTGTTTTTT.

V usage is TRBV6-2 or TRBV6-3 and J usage is TRBJ2-6; D is unclear. V gave up 6 bases and J gave up 2 bases, with 14 bases separating them. The CDR3 is 16 amino acids. Germline lookup yields CDR1 MNHEY and CDR2 SVGEGT. CDR3 bases: TGTGCCAGCAGCCTACGCCGTAAGGCTGGGGCCAACGTCCTGACTTTC. Protein: CASSLRRKAGANVLTF.

The sample holds one count of this clone. This chain links TRBV18 with TRBJ2-7; D tentatively fits TRBD1 or TRBD2 (5 bases each). The CDR3 contains 13 residues. The V gene lost 3 bases and the J gene lost 7 bases, with 13 bases spanning the gap. Per the germline V gene, CDR1 is KGHSH and CDR2 is LQKENI. The CDR3 loop is CASSPVRDLEQYV. CDR3 coding DNA: TGTGCCAGCTCACCCGTCCGGGACCTTGAGCAGTACGTC.

V gene TRBV4-2 combines with J gene TRBJ1-2; D is possibly TRBD1 (5 bases). CDR1 and CDR2 from the germline V gene are LGHNA and YNFKEQ. Between the trimmed V and J ends, which lost 3 bases and 4 bases, there was a span of 21 bases. The CDR3 is 17 residues long. CDR3: CASSHPQESGASYGYTF. CDR3 in DNA: TGTGCCAGCAGCCATCCCCAAGAAAGCGGGGCCTCCTATGGCTACACCTTC.

The rearrangement uses TRBV6-5 and TRBJ1-3, with D perhaps matching TRBD1 (5 bases). V was shortened by 7 bases and J by 4 bases, with 17 bases between the two germline ends. This CDR3 region has 15 residues. CDR1 is MNHEY, CDR2 SVGAGI, per germline. The CDR3 region is CASTPVWGDGNTIYF. In DNA, the CDR3 is TGTGCCAGCACCCCCGTTTGGGGGGACGGAAACACCATATATTTT.

CDR3 residues: CATSWDRALDTQYF. As DNA, the CDR3 is TGTGCCACCAGCTGGGACAGGGCCCTTGATACGCAGTATTTT. The chain employs TRBV15 and TRBJ2-3; 9 bases fit TRBD1. Germline assignment: CDR1 LNHNV and CDR2 YYDKDF (reference sequence). The trim removed 5 bases at V and 6 bases at J, leaving 6 bases unmatched. The CDR3 spans 14 residues.

The chain employs TRBV11-2 and TRBJ2-2, with D possibly TRBD1 on 5 matching bases. The CDR3 has 14 residues. V lost 3 bases to trimming and J lost 7 bases, with 12 bases between them. Per the germline V gene, CDR1 is SGHAT and CDR2 is FQNNGV. The CDR3 nucleotides are TGTGCCAGCAGCTTGTGGCAGGGCAGCGGGGAGCTGTTTTTT. Protein: CASSLWQGSGELFF.

The rearrangement uses TRBV6-5 and TRBJ2-7; D is perhaps TRBD1 (6 bases). Germline CDR1 reads MNHEY; CDR2 reads SVGAGI. V was cut by 2 bases and J by 4 bases, with 12 bases left in between. The CDR3 is 14 residues long. CDR3 DNA sequence: TGTGCCAGCAGTTACCGACGACAGGATTACGAGCAGTACTTC. Translating gives CASSYRRQDYEQYF.

The rearrangement joins TRBV6-2 or TRBV6-3 to TRBJ2-3, with D unresolved. The V gene's germline CDR1 is MNHEY and CDR2 SVGEGT. The CDR3 contains 18 residues. The V and J ends lost 2 bases and 0 bases respectively, with 18 bases between them. The CDR3 DNA reads as TGTGCCAGCAGTTACATGCTTAGACTTGCGACTAGCACAGATACGCAGTATTTT. This gives the protein CASSYMLRLATSTDTQYF.

The chain combines TRBV11-3 with TRBJ2-3; 7 nucleotides line up with TRBD1. Germline V CDR1 and CDR2: SGHNT, YENEEA. CDR3 size: 15 residues. The trim removed 0 bases at V and 4 bases at J, leaving 4 bases unmatched. The CDR3 here is CASSLEGTAPDTQYF. The CDR3 bases are TGTGCCAGCAGCTTAGAAGGGACAGCCCCAGATACGCAGTATTTT.

The rearrangement links TRBV5-4 to TRBJ2-2; 8 positions agree with TRBD1. V dropped 1 base and J dropped 5; count of bases not matched to a gene: 7. CDR1 and CDR2 from the germline V gene are SGHNT and YYREEE (reference sequence). CDR3 length equals 16 residues. CDR3 protein: CASSLYQGARTGELFF. DNA of the CDR3: TGTGCCAGCAGCTTGTATCAGGGGGCTCGGACCGGGGAGCTGTTTTTT. Using reference TRBV5-4 and TRBJ2-2 for the parts outside the CDR3, the full variable domain is ETGVTQSPTHLIKTRGQQVTLRCSSQSGHNTVSWYQQALGQGPQFIFQYYREEENGRGNFPPRFSGLQFPNYSSELNVNALELDDSALYLCASSLYQGARTGELFFGEGSRLTVL.

The chain uses TRBV4-1 and TRBJ2-6; D is unresolved. V gave up 2 bases and J gave up 0 bases, with 8 bases separating them. The CDR3 covers 16 residues. The germline gives CDR1 MGHRA, CDR2 YSYEKL. The CDR3 region is CASSQPLSSGANVLTF. The CDR3 DNA reads TGCGCCAGCAGCCAACCGCTGAGCTCTGGGGCCAACGTCCTGACTTTC.

The chain couples TRBV6-2 or TRBV6-3 to TRBJ1-1; weak D call: TRBD1 (5 bases). The V end lost 0 bases, the J end lost 0 bases, and 8 bases lay between the germline ends. The germline V gene encodes CDR1 MNHEY and CDR2 SVGEGT. The CDR3 runs to 15 residues. Here the CDR3 reads CASSYSGPMNTEAFF. The DNA for the CDR3 is TGTGCCAGCAGTTACTCGGGGCCTATGAACACTGAAGCTTTCTTT.

The chain recombines TRBV18 with TRBJ2-3; D is perhaps TRBD1 (6 bases). The CDR3 loop spans 15 amino acids. The germline V gene encodes CDR1 KGHSH and CDR2 LQKENI. V gave up 3 bases and J gave up 5 bases, with 15 bases separating them. Here the CDR3 reads CASSPQGRGIDTQYF. The CDR3 DNA follows: TGTGCCAGCTCACCGCAGGGCAGGGGCATAGATACGCAGTATTTT. Together with reference TRBV18 and TRBJ2-3, the CDR3 gives the full variable domain: NAGVMQNPRHLVRRRGQEARLRCSPMKGHSHVYWYRQLPEEGLKFMVYLQKENIIDESGMPKERFSAEFPKEGPSILRIQQVVRGDSAAYFCASSPQGRGIDTQYFGPGTRLTVL.

Points on this clone: Within the sample, other DNA sequences also encode this same CDR3. This chain uses TRBV12-3 or TRBV12-4 with TRBJ2-3, with D uncertain. The CDR3 consists of 12 residues. V shed 4 bases and J shed 0 bases, with 2 bases lying between them. CDR3 bases: TGTGCCAGCAGTTATAGCACAGATACGCAGTATTTT. This encodes CASSYSTDTQYF.

The rearrangement joins TRBV5-8 to TRBJ2-2; D may be TRBD1 (6 bases). This CDR3 has 15 amino acids. Germline-derived CDR1 and CDR2 are SGHTS and YDEGEE. Trimming cost V 0 bases and J 5 bases, with 11 bases left between them. The CDR3 protein is CASSLDTGITGELFF. CDR3 DNA sequence: TGTGCCAGCAGCTTGGACACAGGGATTACCGGGGAGCTGTTTTTT.

The chain recombines TRBV27 with TRBJ2-5; TRBD2 matches 8 bases. From germline, CDR1 is MNHEY and CDR2 SMNVEV (reference sequence). The CDR3 sequence is 15 residues long. V was pared by 0 bases and J by 7 bases, with 7 bases of the junction left unmatched. CDR3 loop: CASSLSGLGPGTQYF. CDR3 coding DNA: TGTGCCAGCAGTTTATCGGGACTAGGTCCGGGGACCCAGTACTTC.